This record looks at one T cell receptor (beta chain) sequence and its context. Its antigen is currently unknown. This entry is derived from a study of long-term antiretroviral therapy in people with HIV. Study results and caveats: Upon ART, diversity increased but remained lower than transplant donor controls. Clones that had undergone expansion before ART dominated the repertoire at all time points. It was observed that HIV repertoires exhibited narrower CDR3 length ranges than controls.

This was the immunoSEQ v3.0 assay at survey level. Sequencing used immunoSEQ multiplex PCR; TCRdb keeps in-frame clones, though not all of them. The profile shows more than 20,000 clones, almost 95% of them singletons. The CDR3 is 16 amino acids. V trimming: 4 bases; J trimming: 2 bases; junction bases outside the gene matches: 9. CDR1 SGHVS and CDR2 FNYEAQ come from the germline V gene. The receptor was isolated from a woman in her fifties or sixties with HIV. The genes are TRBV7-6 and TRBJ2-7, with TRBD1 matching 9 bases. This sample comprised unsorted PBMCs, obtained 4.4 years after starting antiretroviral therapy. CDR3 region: CASSSLPRQGAYEQYF. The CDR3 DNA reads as TGTGCCAGCAGCTCCCTTCCCAGACAGGGGGCCTACGAGCAGTACTTC.